The source of this TCR beta chain is a study of post-analysis software for immune sequencing data. TCR beta cDNA libraries had unique molecular identifiers. Once about 0.95 to 10 million T cells were used, roughly 490,000 cDNA molecules resulted. TCRdb re-called the PCR reads through MiXCR, storing one row per CDR3 protein. This table has fewer than 850,000 distinct CDR3 sequences, roughly 27% appearing once. Study-wide results and limits: Controls' normalized Chao1 diversity significantly exceeded that of multiple sclerosis patients.

About this clonotype: Its antigen is undetermined.

The sequence came from a girl aged 10 to 17 with multiple sclerosis. The source material was blood.

The CDR3 is CSARVRGRAEQYF. DNA for the CDR3: TGCAGTGCTAGAGTGAGGGGGCGCGCCGAGCAGTACTTC. The V call is TRBV20-1, the J call TRBJ2-7, with TRBD1 matching 7 bases. Trimming removed 1 base from V and 6 bases from J; junction bases left unmatched: 6. Germline V CDR1 and CDR2: DFQATT, SNEGSKA (reference sequence). The CDR3 has 13 amino acids.